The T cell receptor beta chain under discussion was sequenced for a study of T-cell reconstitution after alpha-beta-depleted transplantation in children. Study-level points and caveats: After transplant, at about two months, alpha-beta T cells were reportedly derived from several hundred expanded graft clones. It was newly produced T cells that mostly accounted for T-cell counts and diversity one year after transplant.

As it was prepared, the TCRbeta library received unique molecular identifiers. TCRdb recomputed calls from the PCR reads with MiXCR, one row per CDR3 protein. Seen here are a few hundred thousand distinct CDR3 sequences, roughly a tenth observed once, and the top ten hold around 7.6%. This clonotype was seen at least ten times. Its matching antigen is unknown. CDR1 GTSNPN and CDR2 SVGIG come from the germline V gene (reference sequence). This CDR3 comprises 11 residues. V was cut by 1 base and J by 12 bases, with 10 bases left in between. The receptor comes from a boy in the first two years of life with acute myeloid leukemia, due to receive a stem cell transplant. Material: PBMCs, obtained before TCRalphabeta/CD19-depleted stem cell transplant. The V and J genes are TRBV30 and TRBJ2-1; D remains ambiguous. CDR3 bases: TGTGCCTGGAGTGGACCTCCCGGGCAGTTCTTC. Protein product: CAWSGPPGQFF. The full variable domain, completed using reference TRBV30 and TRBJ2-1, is SQTIHQWPATLVQPVGSPLSLECTVEGTSNPNLYWYRQAAGRGLQLLFYSVGIGQISSEVPQNLSASRPQDRQFILSSKKLLLSDSGFYLCAWSGPPGQFFGPGTRLTVL.